This paragraph reports one T cell receptor (beta chain). The J segment lost 4 bases and the V segment lost 8 bases, leaving 11 bases of the junction unmatched. The CDR3 runs to 15 residues. The germline V gene encodes CDR1 LNHDA and CDR2 SQIVND (reference sequence). The data originate from a study of blood T cell repertoires in COVID-19. The overall study: Italy, Spain and the United States were the sources of the convalescent and acute COVID-19 samples. T cells, B-cell-depleted T cells, or PBMCs supplied cDNA or gDNA.

As processed by the authors: Estimates of nucleated cell counts were drawn from the amplification of reference gene primers. Assay: immunoSEQ multiplex PCR; the TCRdb copy retains only in-frame clones and omits some. V and J calls and clone size are those listed in that table; D and trimming were worked out from the DNA. The sample shows some 120,000 clones, 70% to 90% of them seen only once. Sequenced material: peripheral blood. This TCR was sampled from a woman aged 50 to 65 with active or convalescent COVID-19. The chain carries TRBV19 and TRBJ1-1; 9 bases align to TRBD1. The CDR3 loop reads CASGPGTGRGTEAFF. The CDR3 nucleotides are TGTGCCAGTGGTCCCGGGACAGGGCGGGGCACTGAAGCTTTCTTT.